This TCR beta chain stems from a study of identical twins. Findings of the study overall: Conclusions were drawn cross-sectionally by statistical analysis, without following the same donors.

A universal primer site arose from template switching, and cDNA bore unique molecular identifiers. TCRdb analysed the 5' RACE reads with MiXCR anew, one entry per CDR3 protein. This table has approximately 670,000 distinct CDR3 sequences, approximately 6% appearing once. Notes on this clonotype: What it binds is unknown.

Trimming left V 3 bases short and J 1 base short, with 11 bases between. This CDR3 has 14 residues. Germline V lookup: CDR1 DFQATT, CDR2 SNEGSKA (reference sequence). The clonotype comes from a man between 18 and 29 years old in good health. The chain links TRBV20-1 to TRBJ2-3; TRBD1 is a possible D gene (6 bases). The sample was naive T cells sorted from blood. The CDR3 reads CSARRGTGTDTQYF. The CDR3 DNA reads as TGCAGTGCTAGGAGGGGGACCGGCACAGATACGCAGTATTTT.